There are a few counts of the clone carrying this T cell receptor (beta chain). What it binds is unknown. The data were taken from a study of memory CD4+ T cells and cytomegalovirus serostatus. Study-wide background: Donors were healthy Belgian adults, several CMV seropositive and 20 to 30 seronegative.

Study-wide results and caveats: About 40% of the roughly 160 known CMV-associated TCRbeta sequences appeared in CD4+ memory.

The sort gate was single viable CD3+CD4+CD8-CD45RO+ cells for memory CD4+ T cells. Total CD4+ T cells were enriched by CD4 positive selection. Authors' methods: Out-of-frame sequences were removed, leaving around 2,000,000 distinct TCRbeta sequences. Sequencing used immunoSEQ multiplex PCR; TCRdb keeps in-frame clones, though not all of them. V and J calls and clone size follow that table, whereas D and trimming were derived from the DNA. In the table there are some 39,000 clones, 70% to 80% of which are singletons. The CDR3 runs 19 residues. The junction had 11 bases not matched to a gene; V was cut back by 3 bases and J by 4 bases. CDR1 is SGHAT, CDR2 FQNNGV, per germline.

The TCR sequence derives from an adult in good health and CMV-seronegative. The source material was memory CD4+ T cells from blood. The chain joins TRBV11-2 to TRBJ2-2, with TRBD2 identical over 13 bases. Here the CDR3 DNA reads TGTGCCAGCAGCTTTTCTTCGGGACTAGCGGGGATCATCACCGGGGAGCTGTTTTTT. It is translated as CASSFSSGLAGIITGELFF.